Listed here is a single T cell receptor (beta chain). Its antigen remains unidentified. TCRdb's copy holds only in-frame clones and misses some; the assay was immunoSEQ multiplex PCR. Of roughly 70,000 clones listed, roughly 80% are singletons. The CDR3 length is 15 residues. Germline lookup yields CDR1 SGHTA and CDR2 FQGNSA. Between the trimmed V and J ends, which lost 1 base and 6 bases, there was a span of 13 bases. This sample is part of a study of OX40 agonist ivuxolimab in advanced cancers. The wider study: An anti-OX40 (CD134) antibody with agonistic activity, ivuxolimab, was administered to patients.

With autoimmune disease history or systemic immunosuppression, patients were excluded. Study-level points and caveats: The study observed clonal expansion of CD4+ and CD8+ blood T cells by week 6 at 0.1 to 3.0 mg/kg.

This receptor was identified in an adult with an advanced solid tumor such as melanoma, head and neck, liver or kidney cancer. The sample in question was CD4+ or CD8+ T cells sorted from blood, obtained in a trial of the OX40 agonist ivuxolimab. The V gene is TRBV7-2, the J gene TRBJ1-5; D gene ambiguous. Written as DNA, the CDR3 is TGTGCCAGCAGCTTAGGGTCCTTGGGTAGTCAGCCCCAGCATTTT. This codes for CASSLGSLGSQPQHF.